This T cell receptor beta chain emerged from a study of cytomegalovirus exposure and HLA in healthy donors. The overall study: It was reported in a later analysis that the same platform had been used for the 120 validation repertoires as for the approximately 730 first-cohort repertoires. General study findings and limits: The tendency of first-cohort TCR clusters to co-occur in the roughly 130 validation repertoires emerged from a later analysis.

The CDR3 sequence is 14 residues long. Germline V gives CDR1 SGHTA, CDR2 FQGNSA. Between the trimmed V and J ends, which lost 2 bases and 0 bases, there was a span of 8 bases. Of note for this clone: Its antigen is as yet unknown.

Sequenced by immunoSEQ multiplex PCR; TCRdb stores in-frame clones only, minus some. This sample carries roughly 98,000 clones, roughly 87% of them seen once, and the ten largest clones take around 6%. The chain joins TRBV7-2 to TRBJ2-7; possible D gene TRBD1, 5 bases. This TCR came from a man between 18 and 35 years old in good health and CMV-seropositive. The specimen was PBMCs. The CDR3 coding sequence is TGTGCCAGCAGCTTATCCAGGGACTCCTACGAGCAGTACTTC. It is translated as CASSLSRDSYEQYF.